The 21 T cell receptor beta chains reported below all come from one sample, sequenced in a study of cytomegalovirus exposure and HLA in healthy donors. Libraries were prepared by immunoSEQ multiplex PCR; TCRdb keeps only in-frame clonotypes and omits some of them. The sample yields about 150,000 clones, approximately 89% seen once. The sequencing sample was made of PBMCs. The receptor source for this set is a woman aged 18-29 years in good health and CMV-seropositive.

This rearrangement joins TRBV28 to TRBJ2-5, with a weak D call TRBD1 (7 bases). The CDR3 spans 17 residues. V dropped 4 bases and J dropped 5 bases, with 23 bases sitting between them. Germline loops: CDR1 MDHEN, CDR2 SYDVKM. The CDR3 DNA sequence: TGTGCCAGCAGTTGGAATCGGAGACAGGGTGGAGGGGAGACCCAGTACTTC. This sequence encodes CASSWNRRQGGGETQYF.

The chain recombines TRBV7-2 with TRBJ2-5, with 8 nucleotides matching TRBD2. The CDR3 is 14 amino acids. The V and J ends lost 5 bases and 7 bases, in that order; junction bases with no gene match: 9. Germline V gene lookup returns CDR1 SGHTA and CDR2 FQGNSA. This CDR3 is CASSQGLAKGTQYF. The CDR3 DNA follows: TGTGCCAGCAGCCAAGGACTAGCCAAGGGGACCCAGTACTTC. The full variable domain, rest sourced from reference TRBV7-2 and TRBJ2-5, is GAGVSQSPSNKVTEKGKDVELRCDPISGHTALYWYRQSLGQGLEFLIYFQGNSAPDKSGLPSDRFSAERTGGSVSTLTIQRTQQEDSAVYLCASSQGLAKGTQYFGPGTRLLVL.

The count of this clone is one. CDR3 sequence (DNA): TGTGCCAGCTCACCAATTGAAGGACTAGCCACAGATACGCAGTATTTT. This codes for CASSPIEGLATDTQYF. This chain joins TRBV18 and TRBJ2-3; TRBD2 aligns across 8 bases. The CDR3 consists of 16 residues. Trimming cost V 2 bases and J 2 bases; bases outside gene matches: 6. Germline lookup yields CDR1 KGHSH and CDR2 LQKENI.

The chain is built from TRBV11-2 and TRBJ2-7; TRBD2 aligns across 11 bases. CDR1 is SGHAT and CDR2 is FQNNGV in the germline V gene. This CDR3 contains 16 residues. V gave up 5 bases and J gave up 3 bases; unmatched junction bases: 9. DNA for the CDR3: TGTGCCAGCAGCACGGCCGGGACTAGCGGTAACTACGAGCAGTACTTC. Amino acid sequence: CASSTAGTSGNYEQYF.

A single count supports this clone. The chain combines TRBV5-1 with TRBJ2-5; TRBD2 agrees at 9 bases. The CDR3 loop spans 15 amino acids. In germline, CDR1 is SGHRS, CDR2 YFSETQ. V was clipped by 6 bases and J by 5 bases; unmatched bases: 11. Written as DNA, the CDR3 is TGCGCCAGCAAGGAAGTGCTAGCGGGACGGGAGACCCAGTACTTC. Translated, it gives CASKEVLAGRETQYF. The entire variable domain, with the rest obtained from reference TRBV5-1 and TRBJ2-5, is as follows: KAGVTQTPRYLIKTRGQQVTLSCSPISGHRSVSWYQQTPGQGLQFLFEYFSETQRNKGNFPGRFSGRQFSNSRSEMNVSTLELGDSALYLCASKEVLAGRETQYFGPGTRLLVL.

This clone was seen at least ten times. V and J are TRBV9 and TRBJ2-7, with 7 bases fitting TRBD2. Germline loops: CDR1 SGDLS, CDR2 YYNGEE. The CDR3 is 16 residues long. Germline trimming cut 0 bases from V and 3 bases from J; bases unmatched to any gene: 9. CDR3 nucleotide sequence: TGTGCCAGCAGCGTAGCTGTGAGCGGGACCAACTACGAGCAGTACTTC. Translating gives CASSVAVSGTNYEQYF.

The chain joins TRBV15 to TRBJ2-5; TRBD2 agrees at 7 bases. The CDR3 totals 15 residues. In germline, CDR1 is LNHNV, CDR2 YYDKDF (reference sequence). The junction had 11 bases not matched to a gene; V was cut back by 5 bases and J by 5 bases. CDR3 nucleotide sequence: TGTGCCACCAGCTCGGGACTACGGGAGGAGGAGACCCAGTACTTC. Protein sequence: CATSSGLREEETQYF.

The chain is built from TRBV7-9 and TRBJ2-1; 10 bases line up with TRBD1. The CDR3 spans 15 residues. Germline CDR1 reads SEHNR; CDR2 reads FQNEAQ (reference sequence). Trimming cost V 3 bases and J 8 bases; bases outside gene matches: 7. The CDR3 coding sequence is TGTGCCAGCAGCTTCCCGACAGGGGGCTGGGATGAGCAGTTCTTC. Translation gives CASSFPTGGWDEQFF. The entire variable domain, with the rest obtained from reference TRBV7-9 and TRBJ2-1, is as follows: DTGVSQNPRHKITKRGQNVTFRCDPISEHNRLYWYRQTLGQGPEFLTYFQNEAQLEKSRLLSDRFSAERPKGSFSTLEIQRTEQGDSAMYLCASSFPTGGWDEQFFGPGTRLTVL.

This clone was detected only once. The J gene is TRBJ2-3, the V gene TRBV2; TRBD1 is a possible D gene (5 bases). V lost 2 bases, J lost 3 bases, and 6 bases lay in between. CDR3 size: 13 residues. CDR1 and CDR2 from the germline V gene are SNHLY and FYNNEI. CDR3 nucleotide sequence: TGTGCCAGCAGTGAACAGGGTACAGATACGCAGTATTTT. Protein product: CASSEQGTDTQYF.

The gene calls are TRBV4-2 and TRBJ2-3; the match to TRBD2 covers 9 bases. CDR1 and CDR2 from the germline V gene are LGHNA and YNFKEQ. The CDR3 runs 18 residues. The V gene end was trimmed by 5 bases and the J gene end by 0 bases; junction bases not matched to a gene: 12. CDR3 in DNA: TGTGCCAGCAGCTTGTCGAGACTAGCGGTTGCTAGCACAGATACGCAGTATTTT. Translated, it gives CASSLSRLAVASTDTQYF.

The J gene is TRBJ2-7, the V gene TRBV7-6; 8 nucleotides align to TRBD2. V lost 2 bases and J lost 4; bases outside the gene matches: 4. In germline, CDR1 is SGHVS, CDR2 FNYEAQ. This CDR3 contains 14 residues. CDR3 in DNA: TGTGCCAGCAGCTTAAGCGGGAGACGTTACGAGCAGTACTTC. It is translated as CASSLSGRRYEQYF.

The J gene is TRBJ2-3, the V gene TRBV27; D is possibly TRBD1 (6 bases). V gave up 5 bases and J gave up 5 bases, with 14 bases separating them. CDR3 length: 14 amino acids. Germline CDR1 MNHEY, CDR2 SMNVEV (reference sequence). The DNA of the CDR3 is TGTGCCAGCAGTCCATTGACAGGAGGAGATACGCAGTATTTT. This translates into CASSPLTGGDTQYF.

This chain uses TRBV27 with TRBJ2-1, with 7 bases fitting TRBD2. V lost 6 bases, J lost 9 bases, and 2 bases stayed unmatched. This CDR3 is 11 amino acids long. Germline V gene lookup returns CDR1 MNHEY and CDR2 SMNVEV (reference sequence). CDR3 protein: CASSPGGEQFF. Written as DNA, the CDR3 is TGTGCCAGCAGCCCGGGGGGTGAGCAGTTCTTC.

This clone was counted only a few times. The chain joins TRBV30 to TRBJ1-6; 9 bases map to TRBD1. The CDR3 length is 15 residues. The V gene end was trimmed by 2 bases and the J gene end by 8 bases; junction bases not matched to a gene: 7. Germline V CDR1 and CDR2: GTSNPN, SVGIG (reference sequence). The CDR3 loop reads CAWSTGTGSDSPLHF. The CDR3 bases are TGTGCCTGGAGTACGGGGACAGGGTCGGATTCACCCCTCCACTTT.

The chain is built from TRBV5-1 and TRBJ2-1; 7 bases map to TRBD1. CDR1 SGHRS and CDR2 YFSETQ come from the germline V gene. CDR3 length equals 13 residues. V trimming: 0 bases; J trimming: 8 bases; junction bases outside the gene matches: 2. CDR3 nucleotide sequence: TGCGCCAGCAGCTTGGGACAGGGCTATGAGCAGTTCTTC. It is translated as CASSLGQGYEQFF.

The genes are TRBV2 and TRBJ2-3; TRBD2 matches 10 bases. Trimming cost V 4 bases and J 1 base; bases outside gene matches: 8. CDR3 length: 17 residues. The germline CDR1 and CDR2 sequences are SNHLY and FYNNEI. The CDR3 loop reads CASSGLAGVWGTDTQYF. The CDR3 DNA follows: TGTGCCAGCAGTGGGCTAGCGGGGGTATGGGGCACAGATACGCAGTATTTT.

The J gene is TRBJ1-2, the V gene TRBV29-1; possibly TRBD1 for D (6 bases). Per the germline V gene, CDR1 is SQVTM and CDR2 is ANQGSEA. Trimming shortened V by 3 bases and J by 3 bases, and 11 bases separated the two germline ends. The CDR3 is made up of 13 amino acids. Here the CDR3 DNA reads TGCAGCGTTGAGCCCAGGGGCGACTATGGCTACACCTTC. Its protein is CSVEPRGDYGYTF. Together with reference TRBV29-1 and TRBJ1-2, the CDR3 gives the full variable domain: SAVISQKPSRDICQRGTSLTIQCQVDSQVTMMFWYRQQPGQSLTLIATANQGSEATYESGFVIDKFPISRPNLTFSTLTVSNMSPEDSSIYLCSVEPRGDYGYTFGSGTRLTVV.

The chain is built from TRBV27 and TRBJ2-1; weak D call: TRBD2 (6 bases). Looked up from germline, CDR1 is MNHEY and CDR2 is SMNVEV (reference sequence). CDR3 length: 14 residues. The ends were cut back, 0 bases at V and 12 bases at J, with 15 bases in the middle. The CDR3 loop is CASSLSTLGDWQFF. The CDR3 DNA reads TGTGCCAGCAGTTTATCGACACTTGGGGACTGGCAGTTCTTC.

V gene TRBV19 combines with J gene TRBJ2-5; D not resolved. This CDR3 region has 12 residues. V lost 3 bases to trimming and J lost 4 bases, with 6 bases between them. Germline V lookup: CDR1 LNHDA, CDR2 SQIVND (reference sequence). The CDR3: CASSMAGETQYF. In DNA, the CDR3 is TGTGCCAGTAGTATGGCTGGAGAGACCCAGTACTTC.

This clone appeared a single time. V usage is TRBV9 and J usage is TRBJ2-3, with a possible D match to TRBD1 (6 bases). V gave up 0 bases and J gave up 3 bases, with 8 bases separating them. Germline assignment: CDR1 SGDLS and CDR2 YYNGEE. CDR3 size: 14 residues. In DNA, the CDR3 is TGTGCCAGCAGCGTAGTCAGGGGTACAGATACGCAGTATTTT. Amino acid sequence: CASSVVRGTDTQYF.

This clone has just a few counts. This CDR3 is CASSVRDRVRYTF. CDR3 bases: TGTGCCAGCAGCGTAAGGGACAGGGTTCGCTACACCTTC. The gene calls are TRBV9 and TRBJ1-2; the match to TRBD1 covers 9 bases. This CDR3 region has 13 residues. The V segment lost 1 base and the J segment 9 bases; nucleotides outside the gene matches: 4. Germline V CDR1 and CDR2: SGDLS, YYNGEE.